This TCR beta chain was recovered during a study of cytomegalovirus exposure and HLA in healthy donors. The PCR had 60 Vbeta and 13 Jbeta primers. Using immunoSEQ multiplex PCR, the repertoire was profiled, and TCRdb retains in-frame clones only, with some absent. The sample has 150,000 to 200,000 clones, around 83% seen once. CDR1 and CDR2 from the germline V gene are SGHTA and FQGTGA. This CDR3 region has 15 residues. J was trimmed by 6 bases and V by 1 base; bases with no gene match: 4. General study points: Serostatus for CMV was the only available immune exposure information. It was in a later analysis that TCR association rates were seen to vary by HLA locus, highest for DRB1 and lowest for HLA-C.

For this clone: Its antigen is not known.

Sequencing used PBMCs. The V and J genes are TRBV7-3 and TRBJ2-2; 8 nucleotides agree with TRBD1. The TCR sequence derives from a man aged 18 to 29 in good health and CMV-seropositive. CDR3 region: CASSLNAGGSGELFF. CDR3 bases: TGTGCCAGCAGCTTAAACGCAGGGGGCTCCGGGGAGCTGTTTTTT. The full variable domain, its missing parts supplied by reference TRBV7-3 and TRBJ2-2, is GAGVSQTPSNKVTEKGKYVELRCDPISGHTALYWYRQSLGQGPEFLIYFQGTGAADDSGLPNDRFFAVRPEGSVSTLKIQRTERGDSAVYLCASSLNAGGSGELFFGEGSRLTVL.